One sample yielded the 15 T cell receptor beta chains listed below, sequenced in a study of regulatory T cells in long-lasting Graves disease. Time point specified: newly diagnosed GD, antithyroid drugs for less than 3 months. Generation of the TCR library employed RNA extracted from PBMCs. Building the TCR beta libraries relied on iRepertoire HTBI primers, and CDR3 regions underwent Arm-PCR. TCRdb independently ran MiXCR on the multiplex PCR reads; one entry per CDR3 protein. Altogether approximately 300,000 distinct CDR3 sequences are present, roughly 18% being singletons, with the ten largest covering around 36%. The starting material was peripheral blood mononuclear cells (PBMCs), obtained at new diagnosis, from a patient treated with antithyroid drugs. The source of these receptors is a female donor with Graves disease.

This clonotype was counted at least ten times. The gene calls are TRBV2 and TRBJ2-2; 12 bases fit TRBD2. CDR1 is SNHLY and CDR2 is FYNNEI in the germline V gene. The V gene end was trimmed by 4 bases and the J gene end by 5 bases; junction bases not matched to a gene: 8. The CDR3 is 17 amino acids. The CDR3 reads CASSGPTSGSVTGELFF. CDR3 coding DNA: TGTGCCAGCAGTGGGCCGACTAGCGGGAGCGTAACCGGGGAGCTGTTTTTT.

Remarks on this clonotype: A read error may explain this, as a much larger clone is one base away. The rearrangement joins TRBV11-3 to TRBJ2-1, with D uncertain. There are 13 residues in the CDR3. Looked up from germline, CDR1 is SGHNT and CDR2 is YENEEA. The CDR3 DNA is TGTGCCAGCAGCCGGAAAGGGCACAATGAGCAGGTCTTC. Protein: CASSRKGHNEQVF.

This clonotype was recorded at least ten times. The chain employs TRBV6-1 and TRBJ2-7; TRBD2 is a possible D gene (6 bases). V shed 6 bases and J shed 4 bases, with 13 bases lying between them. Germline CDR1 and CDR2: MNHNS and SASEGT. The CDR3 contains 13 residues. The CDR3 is CASRPGELYEQYF. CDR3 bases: TGTGCCAGCAGGCCGGGGGAACTTTACGAGCAGTACTTC.

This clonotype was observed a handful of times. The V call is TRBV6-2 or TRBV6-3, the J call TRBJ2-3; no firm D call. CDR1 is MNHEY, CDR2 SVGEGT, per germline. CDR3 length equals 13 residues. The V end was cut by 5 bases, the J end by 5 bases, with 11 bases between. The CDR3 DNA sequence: TGTGCCAGCAGTGAAGGGTCGGTAGATACGCAGTATTTT. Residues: CASSEGSVDTQYF.

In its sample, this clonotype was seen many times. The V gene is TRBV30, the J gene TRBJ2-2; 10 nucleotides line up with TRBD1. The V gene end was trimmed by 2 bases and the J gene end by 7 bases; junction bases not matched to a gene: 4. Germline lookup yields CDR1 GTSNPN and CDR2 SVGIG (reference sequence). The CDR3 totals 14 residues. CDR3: CAWSRGTGVGELFF. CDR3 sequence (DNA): TGTGCCTGGAGTAGAGGGACAGGGGTCGGGGAGCTGTTTTTT.

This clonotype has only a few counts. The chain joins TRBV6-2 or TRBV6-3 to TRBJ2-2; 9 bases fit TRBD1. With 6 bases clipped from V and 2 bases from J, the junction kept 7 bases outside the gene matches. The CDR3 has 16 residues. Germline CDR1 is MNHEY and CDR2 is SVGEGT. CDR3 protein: CASRAGQGPNTGELFF. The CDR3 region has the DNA TGTGCCAGCAGGGCCGGACAGGGGCCCAACACCGGGGAGCTGTTTTTT.

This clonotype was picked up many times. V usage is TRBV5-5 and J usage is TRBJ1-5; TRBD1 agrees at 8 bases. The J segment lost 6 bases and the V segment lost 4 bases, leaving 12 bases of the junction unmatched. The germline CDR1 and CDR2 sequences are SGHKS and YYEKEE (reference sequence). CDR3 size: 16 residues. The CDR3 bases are TGTGCCAGCAGCGGAGGTGTGACAGGGGTTAGTCAGCCCCAGCATTTT. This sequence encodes CASSGGVTGVSQPQHF.

The CDR3 DNA sequence: TGCGCCAGCAGTTCCAAAGCGGGTGGTGAGCAGTACTTC. This sequence encodes CASSSKAGGEQYF. The rearrangement links TRBV10-1 to TRBJ2-7, with a possible D match to TRBD2 (6 bases). CDR1 and CDR2 (germline): WNHNN, SYGVQD (reference sequence). CDR3 size: 13 residues. With 5 bases removed from V and 7 bases from J, the gap between germline ends came to 15 bases.

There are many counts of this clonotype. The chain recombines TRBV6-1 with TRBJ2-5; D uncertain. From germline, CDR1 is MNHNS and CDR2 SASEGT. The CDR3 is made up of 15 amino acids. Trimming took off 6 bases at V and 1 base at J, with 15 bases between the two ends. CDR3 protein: CASSPPGSPQETQYF. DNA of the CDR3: TGTGCCAGCAGCCCCCCCGGGTCGCCCCAAGAGACCCAGTACTTC.

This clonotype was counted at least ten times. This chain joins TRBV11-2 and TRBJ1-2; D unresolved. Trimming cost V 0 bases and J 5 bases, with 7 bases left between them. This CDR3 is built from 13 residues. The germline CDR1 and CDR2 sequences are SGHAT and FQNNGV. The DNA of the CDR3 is TGTGCCAGCAGCTTAGATCTGGGTTATGGCTACACCTTC. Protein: CASSLDLGYGYTF.

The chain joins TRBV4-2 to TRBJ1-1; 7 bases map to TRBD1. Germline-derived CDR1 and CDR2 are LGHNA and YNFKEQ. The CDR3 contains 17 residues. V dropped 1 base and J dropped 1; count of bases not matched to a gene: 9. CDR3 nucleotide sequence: TGTGCCAGCAGCCAAGTTCGATTCGCAGGGGGGAACACTGAAGCTTTCTTT. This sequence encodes CASSQVRFAGGNTEAFF.

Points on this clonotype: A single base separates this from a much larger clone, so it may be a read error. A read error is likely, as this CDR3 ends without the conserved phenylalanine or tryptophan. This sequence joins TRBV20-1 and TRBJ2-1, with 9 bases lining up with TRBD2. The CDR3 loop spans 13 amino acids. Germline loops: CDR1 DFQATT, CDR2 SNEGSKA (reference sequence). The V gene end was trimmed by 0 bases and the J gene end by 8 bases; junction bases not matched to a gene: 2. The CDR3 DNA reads TGCAGTGCTAGAGATCCTAGCGGGGATGAGCAGTTCTAC. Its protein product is CSARDPSGDEQFY.

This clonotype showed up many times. CDR3 region: CASSLSGEDSPLHF. In DNA form, the CDR3 reads TGTGCCAGCAGCTTATCAGGGGAGGATTCACCCCTCCACTTT. J is TRBJ1-6 and V is TRBV11-3, with D perhaps matching TRBD1 (6 bases). The CDR3 has 14 residues. CDR1 SGHNT and CDR2 YENEEA come from the germline V gene. V dropped 2 bases and J dropped 8 bases, with 10 bases sitting between them.

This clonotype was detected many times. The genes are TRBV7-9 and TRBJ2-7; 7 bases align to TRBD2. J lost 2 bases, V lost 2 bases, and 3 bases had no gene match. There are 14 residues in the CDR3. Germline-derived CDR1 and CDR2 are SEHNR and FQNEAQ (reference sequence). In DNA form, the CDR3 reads TGTGCCAGCAGCTTATTACTAGCGCCCTACGAGCAGTACTTC. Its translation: CASSLLLAPYEQYF.

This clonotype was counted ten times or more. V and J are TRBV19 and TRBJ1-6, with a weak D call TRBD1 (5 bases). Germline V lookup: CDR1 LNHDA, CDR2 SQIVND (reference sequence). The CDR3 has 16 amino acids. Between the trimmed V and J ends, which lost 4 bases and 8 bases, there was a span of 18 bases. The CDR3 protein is CASSRPQGMGYSPLHF. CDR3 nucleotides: TGTGCCAGTAGTAGACCCCAGGGCATGGGGTATTCACCCCTCCACTTT.